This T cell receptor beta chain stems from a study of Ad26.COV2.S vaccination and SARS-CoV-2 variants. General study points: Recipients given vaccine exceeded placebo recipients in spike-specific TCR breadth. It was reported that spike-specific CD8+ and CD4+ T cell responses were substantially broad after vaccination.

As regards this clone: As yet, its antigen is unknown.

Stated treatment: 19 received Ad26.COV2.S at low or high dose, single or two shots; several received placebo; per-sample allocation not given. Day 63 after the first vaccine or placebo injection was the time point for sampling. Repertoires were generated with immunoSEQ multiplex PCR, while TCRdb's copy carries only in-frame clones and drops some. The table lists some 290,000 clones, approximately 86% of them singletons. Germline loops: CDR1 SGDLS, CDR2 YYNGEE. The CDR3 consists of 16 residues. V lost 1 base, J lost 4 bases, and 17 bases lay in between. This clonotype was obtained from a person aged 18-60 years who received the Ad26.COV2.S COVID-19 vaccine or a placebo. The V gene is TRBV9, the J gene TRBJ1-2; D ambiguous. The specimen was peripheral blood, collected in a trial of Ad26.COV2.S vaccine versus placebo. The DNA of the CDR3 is TGTGCCAGCAGCGTATTACAACGGGCCGGGCCCTATGGCTACACCTTC. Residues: CASSVLQRAGPYGYTF.